Here is one T cell receptor (beta chain) with its context. This table comes from immunoSEQ multiplex PCR, and its TCRdb copy is limited to in-frame clones, with some not included. This repertoire shows tens of thousands of clones, around 80% found once; its top ten account for around 5%. Germline values: CDR1 MDHEN, CDR2 SYDVKM. CDR3 length: 19 amino acids. The V segment lost 5 bases and the J segment 8 bases; nucleotides outside the gene matches: 17. This specimen comes from a study of OX40 agonist ivuxolimab in advanced cancers. On the study more broadly: Each patient was given ivuxolimab into a vein every 2 weeks, at 0.01 to 10 mg/kg.

Here the sequenced sample was CD4+ or CD8+ T cells sorted from blood, taken in a trial of the OX40 agonist ivuxolimab. The TCR comes from an adult with an advanced solid tumor such as melanoma, head and neck, liver or kidney cancer. The chain links TRBV28 to TRBJ2-1; TRBD2 aligns across 14 bases. This CDR3 reads CASSLSPMTSGGAFDEQFF. The DNA for the CDR3 is TGTGCCAGCAGTCTAAGCCCGATGACTAGCGGGGGGGCTTTCGATGAGCAGTTCTTC.